What follows describes a single TCR beta chain. The target antigen is unknown. The data were taken from a study of CD8 T cells in ankylosing spondylitis. Points from the study as a whole: Seemingly distinctive of ankylosing spondylitis blood was a TCR beta motif formed by eight highly homologous variants. CD8+ by phenotype, disease-linked clones were relatively rare in peripheral blood.

MiXCR was run by TCRdb on the 5' RACE reads, yielding one entry per CDR3 protein. In the table there are approximately 540,000 distinct CDR3 sequences, about an eighth of which are singletons. The CDR3 spans 13 residues. In germline, CDR1 is SGHVS, CDR2 FQNEAQ. V was cut by 10 bases and J by 7 bases, with 14 bases left in between. The TCR comes from a male donor with ankylosing spondylitis. The V gene is TRBV7-8, the J gene TRBJ1-6; D might be TRBD1 (5 bases). The sequenced sample was blood, either unsorted or a sorted T cell fraction (not recorded which). CDR3 residues: CATTGGYNSPLHF. For the CDR3, the DNA is TGTGCCACCACGGGGGGGTACAATTCACCCCTCCACTTT.